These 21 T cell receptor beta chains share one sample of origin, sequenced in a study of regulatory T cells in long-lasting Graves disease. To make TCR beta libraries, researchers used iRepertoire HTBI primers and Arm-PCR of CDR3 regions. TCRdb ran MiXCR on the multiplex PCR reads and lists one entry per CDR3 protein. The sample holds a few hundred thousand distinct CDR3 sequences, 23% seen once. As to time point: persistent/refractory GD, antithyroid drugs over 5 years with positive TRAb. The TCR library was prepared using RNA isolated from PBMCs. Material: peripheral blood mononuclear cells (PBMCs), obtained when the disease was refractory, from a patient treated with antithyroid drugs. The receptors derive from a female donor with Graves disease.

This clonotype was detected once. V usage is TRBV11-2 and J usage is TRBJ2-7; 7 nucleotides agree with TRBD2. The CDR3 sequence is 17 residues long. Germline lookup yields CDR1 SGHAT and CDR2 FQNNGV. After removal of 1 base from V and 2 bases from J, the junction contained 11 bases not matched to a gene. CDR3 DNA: TGTGCCAGCAGCTTAGCCACGGGGGGAGCCCTTACCTACGAGCAGTACTTC. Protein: CASSLATGGALTYEQYF.

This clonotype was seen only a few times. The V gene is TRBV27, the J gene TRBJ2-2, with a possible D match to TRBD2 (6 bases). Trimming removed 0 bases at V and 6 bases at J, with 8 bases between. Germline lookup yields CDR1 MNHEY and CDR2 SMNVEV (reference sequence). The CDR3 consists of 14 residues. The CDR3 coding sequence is TGTGCCAGCAGTTTATCGGAGGGGTCCGGGGAGCTGTTTTTT. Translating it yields CASSLSEGSGELFF.

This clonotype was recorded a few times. The CDR3 sequence is CASRAFGTSNYGYTF. In DNA form, the CDR3 reads TGTGCCAGCAGAGCTTTTGGGACCTCTAACTATGGCTACACCTTC. The chain has TRBV6-1 and TRBJ1-2; D may be TRBD1 (5 bases). Per the germline V gene, CDR1 is MNHNS and CDR2 is SASEGT. Trimming stripped 6 bases from V and 0 bases from J, with 14 bases between. This CDR3 comprises 15 residues.

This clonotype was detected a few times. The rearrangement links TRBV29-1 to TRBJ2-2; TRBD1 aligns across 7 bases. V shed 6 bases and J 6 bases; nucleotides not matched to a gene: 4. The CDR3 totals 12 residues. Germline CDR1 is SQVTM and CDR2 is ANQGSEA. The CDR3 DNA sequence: TGCAGCGTCGGACAGGCCTCCGGGGAGCTGTTTTTT. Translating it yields CSVGQASGELFF.

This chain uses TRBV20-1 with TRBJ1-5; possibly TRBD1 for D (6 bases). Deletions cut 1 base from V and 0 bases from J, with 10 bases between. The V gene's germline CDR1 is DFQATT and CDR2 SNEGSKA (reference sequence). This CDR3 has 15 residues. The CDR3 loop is CSARGGRVSNQPQHF. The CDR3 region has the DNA TGCAGTGCTAGAGGGGGGCGGGTTAGCAATCAGCCCCAGCATTTT.

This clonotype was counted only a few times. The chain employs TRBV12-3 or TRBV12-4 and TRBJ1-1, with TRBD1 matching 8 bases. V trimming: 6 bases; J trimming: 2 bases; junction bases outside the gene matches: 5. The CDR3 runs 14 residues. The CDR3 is CASRTTGVNTEAFF. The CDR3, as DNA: TGTGCCAGCAGAACGACAGGGGTAAACACTGAAGCTTTCTTT.

The CDR3 DNA sequence: TGTGCCACCAGAGGGACTAGCGGGAGGGGAGGGTTCAACAATGAGCAGTTCTTC. This encodes CATRGTSGRGGFNNEQFF. The chain joins TRBV24-1 to TRBJ2-1; 16 bases line up with TRBD2. V trimming: 7 bases; J trimming: 5 bases; junction bases outside the gene matches: 10. Germline CDR1 reads KGHDR; CDR2 reads SFDVKD. The CDR3 contains 18 residues.

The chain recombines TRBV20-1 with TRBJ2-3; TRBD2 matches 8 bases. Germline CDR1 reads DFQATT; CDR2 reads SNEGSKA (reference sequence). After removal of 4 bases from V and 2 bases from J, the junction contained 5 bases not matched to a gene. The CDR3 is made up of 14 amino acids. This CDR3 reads CSAKRGLVTDTQYF. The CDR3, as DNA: TGCAGTGCTAAAAGGGGACTAGTCACAGATACGCAGTATTTT.

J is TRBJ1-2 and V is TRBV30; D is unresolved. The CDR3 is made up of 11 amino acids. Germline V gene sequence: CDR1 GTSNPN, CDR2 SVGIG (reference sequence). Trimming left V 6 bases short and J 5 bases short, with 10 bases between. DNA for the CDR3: TGTGCCTGCGGGATTCCATATGGCTACACCTTC. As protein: CACGIPYGYTF.

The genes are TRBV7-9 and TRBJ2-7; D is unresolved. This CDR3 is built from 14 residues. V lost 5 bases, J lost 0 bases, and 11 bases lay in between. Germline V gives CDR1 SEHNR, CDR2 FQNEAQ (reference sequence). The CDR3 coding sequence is TGTGCCAGCAGCCCAGATCCCAGCTCCTACGAGCAGTACTTC. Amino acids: CASSPDPSSYEQYF.

Here the CDR3 reads CASSLRRLAGADTQYF. The DNA for the CDR3 is TGTGCCAGCAGTTTAAGACGGCTAGCGGGTGCAGATACGCAGTATTTT. V and J are TRBV27 and TRBJ2-3; 8 bases map to TRBD2. Losses at the gene ends were 2 bases for V and 4 bases for J; bases not matched to a gene: 8. Germline loops: CDR1 MNHEY, CDR2 SMNVEV (reference sequence). This CDR3 contains 16 residues.

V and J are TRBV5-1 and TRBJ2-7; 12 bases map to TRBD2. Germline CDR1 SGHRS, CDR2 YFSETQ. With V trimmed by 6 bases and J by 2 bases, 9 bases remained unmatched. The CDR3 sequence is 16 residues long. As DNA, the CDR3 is TGCGCCAGCACCGGACTAGCGGGGACTTCGACCTACGAGCAGTACTTC. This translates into CASTGLAGTSTYEQYF.

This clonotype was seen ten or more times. The CDR3 nucleotides are TGTGCCAGCAATCAAAAGGGACGGACCTATGGCTACACCTTC. Its translation is CASNQKGRTYGYTF. The chain combines TRBV2 with TRBJ1-2, with D possibly matching TRBD1 (5 bases). Germline V lookup: CDR1 SNHLY, CDR2 FYNNEI. The V and J ends lost 7 bases and 4 bases respectively, with 16 bases between them. The CDR3 totals 14 residues.

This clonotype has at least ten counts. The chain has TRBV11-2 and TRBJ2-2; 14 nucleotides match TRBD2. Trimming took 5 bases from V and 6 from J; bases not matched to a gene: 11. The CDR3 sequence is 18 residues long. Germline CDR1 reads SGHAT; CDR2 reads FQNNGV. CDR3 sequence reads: CASSRPGLAGDGPGELFF. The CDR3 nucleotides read TGTGCCAGCAGCCGACCGGGACTAGCGGGAGATGGTCCCGGGGAGCTGTTTTTT. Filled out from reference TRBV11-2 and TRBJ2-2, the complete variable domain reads EAGVAQSPRYKIIEKRQSVAFWCNPISGHATLYWYQQILGQGPKLLIQFQNNGVVDDSQLPKDRFSAERLKGVDSTLKIQPAKLEDSAVYLCASSRPGLAGDGPGELFFGEGSRLTVL.

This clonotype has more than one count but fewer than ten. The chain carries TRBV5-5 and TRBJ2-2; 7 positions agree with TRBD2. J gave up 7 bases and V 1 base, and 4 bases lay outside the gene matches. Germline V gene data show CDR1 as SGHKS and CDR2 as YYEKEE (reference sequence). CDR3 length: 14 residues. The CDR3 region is CASSLSLADGELFF. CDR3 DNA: TGTGCCAGCAGCTTGTCGCTAGCGGACGGGGAGCTGTTTTTT.

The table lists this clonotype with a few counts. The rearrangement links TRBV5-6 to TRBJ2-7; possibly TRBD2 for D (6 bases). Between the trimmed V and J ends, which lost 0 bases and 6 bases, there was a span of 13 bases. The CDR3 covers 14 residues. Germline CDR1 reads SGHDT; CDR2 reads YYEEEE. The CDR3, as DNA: TGTGCCAGCAGCTTGGATACTAGCCGTGTCGAGCAGTACTTC. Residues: CASSLDTSRVEQYF.

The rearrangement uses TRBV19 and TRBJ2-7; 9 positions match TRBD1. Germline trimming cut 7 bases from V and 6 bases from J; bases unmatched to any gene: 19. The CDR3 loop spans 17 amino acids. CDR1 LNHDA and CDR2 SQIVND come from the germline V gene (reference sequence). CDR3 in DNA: TGTGCCAGTACCGCTAACCAGGGGGGACAGGGAGGAGGCGAGCAGTACTTC. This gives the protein CASTANQGGQGGGEQYF.

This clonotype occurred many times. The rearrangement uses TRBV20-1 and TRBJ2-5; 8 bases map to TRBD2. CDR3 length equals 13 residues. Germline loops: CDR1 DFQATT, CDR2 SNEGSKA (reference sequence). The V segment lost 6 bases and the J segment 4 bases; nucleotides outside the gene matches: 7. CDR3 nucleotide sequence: TGCAGTGCCTCGGGAGGGGGTGCAGAGACCCAGTACTTC. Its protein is CSASGGGAETQYF.

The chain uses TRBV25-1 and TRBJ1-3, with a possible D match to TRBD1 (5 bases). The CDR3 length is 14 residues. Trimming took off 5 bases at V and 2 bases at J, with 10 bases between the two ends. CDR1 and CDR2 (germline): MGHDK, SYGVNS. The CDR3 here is CASSPAGTGNTIYF. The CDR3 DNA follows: TGTGCCAGCAGTCCCGCAGGGACTGGAAACACCATATATTTT.

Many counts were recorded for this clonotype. In nucleotides, the CDR3 is TGTGCCAGCAGCTCCCTGGTTGAGCAGTACTTC. Its translation: CASSSLVEQYF. V is TRBV6-1 and J is TRBJ2-7, with D hard to call. This CDR3 comprises 11 residues. The V end lost 6 bases, the J end lost 7 bases, and 10 bases lay between the germline ends. The germline V gene has CDR1 MNHNS and CDR2 SASEGT.

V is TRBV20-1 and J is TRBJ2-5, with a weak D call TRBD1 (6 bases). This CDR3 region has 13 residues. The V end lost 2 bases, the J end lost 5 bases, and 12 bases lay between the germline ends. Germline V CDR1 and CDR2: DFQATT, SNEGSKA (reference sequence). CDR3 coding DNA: TGCAGTGCTAGACCCTCAGGGGAGGAGACCCAGTACTTC. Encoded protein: CSARPSGEETQYF.